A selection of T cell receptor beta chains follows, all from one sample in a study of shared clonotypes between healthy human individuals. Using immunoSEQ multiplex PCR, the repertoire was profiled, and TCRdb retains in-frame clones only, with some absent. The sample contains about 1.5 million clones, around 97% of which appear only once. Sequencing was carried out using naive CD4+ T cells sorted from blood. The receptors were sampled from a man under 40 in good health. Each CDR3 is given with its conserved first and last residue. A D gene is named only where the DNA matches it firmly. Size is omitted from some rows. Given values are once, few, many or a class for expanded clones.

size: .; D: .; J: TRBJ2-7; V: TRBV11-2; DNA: TGTGCCAGCAGCTTAATCTTCCACGAGCAGTACTTC; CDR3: CASSLIFHEQYF
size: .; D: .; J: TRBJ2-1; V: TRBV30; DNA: TGTGCCTGGAGTGTACAAGGAGTAGGTGAGCAGTTCTTC; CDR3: CAWSVQGVGEQFF
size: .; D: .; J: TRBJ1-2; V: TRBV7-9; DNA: TGTGCCAGCAGCTTAGCTCTTCCGAGTAACTATGGCTACACCTTC; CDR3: CASSLALPSNYGYTF
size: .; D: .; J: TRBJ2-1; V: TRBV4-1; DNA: TGCGCCAGCGGCCAGGGGCAGAGCTCCTACAATGAGCAGTTCTTC; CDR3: CASGQGQSSYNEQFF
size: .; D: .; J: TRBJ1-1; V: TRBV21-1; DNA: TGTGCCAGCAGCCGGAGGGCTGAAGCTTTCTTT; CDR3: CASSRRAEAFF
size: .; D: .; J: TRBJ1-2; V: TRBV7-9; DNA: TGTGCCAGCAGCTTCTTACACAGGAATAACTATGGCTACACCTTC; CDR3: CASSFLHRNNYGYTF
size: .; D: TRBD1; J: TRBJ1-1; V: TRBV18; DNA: TGTGCCAGCTCACTAACAGACAGGGTTACTGAAGCTTTCTTT; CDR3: CASSLTDRVTEAFF
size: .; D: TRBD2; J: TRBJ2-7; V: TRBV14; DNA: TGTGCCAGCAGCCAAGATCGACTAGCGGGGCACTACGAGCAGTACTTC; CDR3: CASSQDRLAGHYEQYF
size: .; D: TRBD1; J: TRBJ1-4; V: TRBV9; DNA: TGTGCCAGCAGCGTAGTCAGGGGGAGGAATGAAAAACTGTTTTTT; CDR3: CASSVVRGRNEKLFF
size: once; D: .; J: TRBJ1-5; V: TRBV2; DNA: TGTGCCAGCAGTCGGGAAGGGATATCTCATCAGCCCCAGCATTTT; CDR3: CASSREGISHQPQHF
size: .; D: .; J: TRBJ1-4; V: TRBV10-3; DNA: TGTGCCATCAGTGAACCAGGAGGGCAATTACTGTTTTTT; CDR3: CAISEPGGQLLFF
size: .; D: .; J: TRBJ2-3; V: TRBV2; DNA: TGTGCCAGCAAGAAGGAACAGGGCGAAGATACGCAGTATTTT; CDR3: CASKKEQGEDTQYF
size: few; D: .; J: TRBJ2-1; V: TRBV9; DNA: TGTGCCAGCAGCGTAACAACGACGAATGAGCAGTTCTTC; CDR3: CASSVTTTNEQFF
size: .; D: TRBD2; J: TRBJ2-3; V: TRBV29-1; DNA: TGCAGCGTTGTAGGAGGACTAGGAGGGGATACGCAGTATTTT; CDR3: CSVVGGLGGDTQYF
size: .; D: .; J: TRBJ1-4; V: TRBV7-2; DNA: TGTGCCAGCAGGTCTGAGGCTAGGGCTAATGAAAAACTGTTTTTT; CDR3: CASRSEARANEKLFF
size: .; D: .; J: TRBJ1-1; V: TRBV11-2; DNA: TGTGCCAGCAGTTCGACAATTCCGAACACTGAAGCTTTCTTT; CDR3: CASSSTIPNTEAFF
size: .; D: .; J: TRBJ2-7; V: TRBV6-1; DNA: TGTGCCAGCATGGAGACGTTGACCTCCTACGAGCAGTACTTC; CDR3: CASMETLTSYEQYF
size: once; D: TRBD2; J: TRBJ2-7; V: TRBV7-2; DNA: TGTGCCAGCAGCTTAGGGCGGACTAGCGGGAGTTTGGCCGAGCAGTACTTC; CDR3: CASSLGRTSGSLAEQYF
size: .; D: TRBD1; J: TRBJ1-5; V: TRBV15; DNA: TGTGCCACCAGCACCCAAGACAGGGGCTCTCAGCCCCAGCATTTT; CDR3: CATSTQDRGSQPQHF
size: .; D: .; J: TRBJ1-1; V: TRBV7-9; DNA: TGTGCCAGCAGCCTAGGGGAGTTGGACACTGAAGCTTTCTTT; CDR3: CASSLGELDTEAFF
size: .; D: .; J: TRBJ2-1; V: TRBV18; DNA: TGTGCCAGCTCGAAGAGGGGGGAAACCTACAATGAGCAGTTCTTC; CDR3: CASSKRGETYNEQFF
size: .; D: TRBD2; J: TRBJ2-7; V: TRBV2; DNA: TGTGCCAGCAGTGAAGCTAGCGGGTCCCCGAGATTC; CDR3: CASSEASGSPRF
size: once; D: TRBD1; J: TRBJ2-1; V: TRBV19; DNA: TGTGCCAGTAGTTTTTTCGGCAGGGGGCTTATTGAGCAGTTCTTC; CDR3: CASSFFGRGLIEQFF
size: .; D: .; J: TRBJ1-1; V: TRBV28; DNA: TGTGCCAGCAGTCCACCAGGGAACACTGAAGCTTTCTTT; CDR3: CASSPPGNTEAFF